The T cell receptor (beta chain) under discussion was sequenced for a study of T cell repertoires in cytomegalovirus infection. Study in general: Indicated by public TCR beta signatures were CMV infection and matching HLA type.

V lost 5 bases and J 6 bases, leaving 18 bases between the germline ends. The CDR3 has 15 amino acids. The V gene's germline CDR1 is SNHLY and CDR2 FYNNEI. In its sample, this clonotype was seen a few times. TCRdb reprocessed the reads via MiXCR and lists one record per CDR3 protein. Counted here are roughly 150,000 distinct CDR3 sequences, 23% occurring once; the ten biggest clones make up roughly 11%. The receptor was derived from a human donor in good health (CMV status not recorded). Some clones in this sample may be carry-over from other donors' samples. Sequencing was done on a sample of PBMCs. The V and J genes are TRBV2 and TRBJ2-3; D might be TRBD2 (7 bases). CDR3 region: CASSSRGGGLDTQYF. The CDR3 region has the DNA TGTGCCAGCAGTTCCCGAGGGGGGGGGTTGGATACGCAGTATTTT.